Described below is a single T cell receptor (beta chain) sequence and its context. The antigen is unknown. The germline V gene encodes CDR1 ENHRY and CDR2 SYGVKD. After removal of 2 bases from V and 8 bases from J, the junction contained 14 bases not matched to a gene. This CDR3 has 17 amino acids. Several immunoSEQ plates received, in even portions, the genomic DNA of each subset. Some clones are missing from TCRdb's copy, which holds only in-frame ones; the method was immunoSEQ multiplex PCR. The data contain fewer than 600,000 clones, roughly four fifths of them seen just once; the ten biggest clones take up about 12%. The healthy adult donors were HIV-negative and reported no recent acute infections or vaccinations. This record belongs to a study of shared clonotypes between healthy human individuals. General study findings and limits: Sampling included only blood; tissue repertoires likely differ.

This TCR came from a woman in her thirties or forties in good health. Some clones in this sample may be carry-over from other donors' samples. The sequencing input was PBMCs. The rearrangement links TRBV10-3 to TRBJ2-1; 8 positions match TRBD1. Here the CDR3 reads CAISEPAGGRSPDEQFF. CDR3 in DNA: TGTGCCATCAGTGAGCCGGCAGGGGGCCGGAGCCCAGATGAGCAGTTCTTC.